This TCR beta chain was profiled in a study of neoadjuvant anti-PD-1 for oral cavity cancer. Germline lookup yields CDR1 SNHLY and CDR2 FYNNEI. J gave up 2 bases and V 8 bases, and 6 bases lay outside the gene matches. The CDR3 runs to 14 residues. This clone was recorded a few times. Profiling relied on immunoSEQ multiplex PCR, and the TCRdb table lists in-frame clones only, not all of them. There are some 33,000 clones in the sample; 85% to 90% occur only once, and 3.5% lies in the top ten. The chain uses TRBV2 and TRBJ2-7; 10 positions match TRBD1. This sequence originates from a person aged 40 to 85 with oral cavity squamous cell carcinoma. Sequenced material: PBMCs, taken before nivolumab (anti-PD-1) treatment. The chain's CDR3 is CASLTGTGAYEQYF. In DNA form, the CDR3 reads TGTGCCAGCCTGACCGGGACAGGGGCCTACGAGCAGTACTTC. Full variable domain (missing parts from reference TRBV2 and TRBJ2-7): EPEVTQTPSHQVTQMGQEVILRCVPISNHLYFYWYRQILGQKVEFLVSFYNNEISEKSEIFDDQFSVERPDGSNFTLKIRSTKLEDSAMYFCASLTGTGAYEQYFGPGTRLTVT.